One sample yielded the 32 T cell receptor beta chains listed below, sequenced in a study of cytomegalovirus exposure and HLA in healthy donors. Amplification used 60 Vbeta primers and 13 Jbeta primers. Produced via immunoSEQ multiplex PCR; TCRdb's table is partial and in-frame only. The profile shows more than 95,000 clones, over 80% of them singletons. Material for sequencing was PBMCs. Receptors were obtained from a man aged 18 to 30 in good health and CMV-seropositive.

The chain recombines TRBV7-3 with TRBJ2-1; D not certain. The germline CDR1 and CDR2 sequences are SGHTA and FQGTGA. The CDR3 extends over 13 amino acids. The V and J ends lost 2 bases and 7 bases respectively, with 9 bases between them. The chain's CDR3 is CASSLAHGNEQFF. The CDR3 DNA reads TGTGCCAGCAGCTTAGCCCACGGGAATGAGCAGTTCTTC.

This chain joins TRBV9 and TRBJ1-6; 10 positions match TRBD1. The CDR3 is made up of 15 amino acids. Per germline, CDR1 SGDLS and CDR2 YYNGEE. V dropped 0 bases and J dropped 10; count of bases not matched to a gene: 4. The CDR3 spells CASSVGDRGTSPLHF. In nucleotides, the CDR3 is TGTGCCAGCAGCGTAGGGGACAGGGGCACCTCACCCCTCCACTTT.

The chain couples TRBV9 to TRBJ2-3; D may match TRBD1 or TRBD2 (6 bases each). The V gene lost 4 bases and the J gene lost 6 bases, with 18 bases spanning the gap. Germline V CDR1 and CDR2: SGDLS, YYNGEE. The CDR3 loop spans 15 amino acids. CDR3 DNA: TGTGCCAGCAGCTTAGGGGGACTTCCCTCCGATACGCAGTATTTT. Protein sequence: CASSLGGLPSDTQYF.

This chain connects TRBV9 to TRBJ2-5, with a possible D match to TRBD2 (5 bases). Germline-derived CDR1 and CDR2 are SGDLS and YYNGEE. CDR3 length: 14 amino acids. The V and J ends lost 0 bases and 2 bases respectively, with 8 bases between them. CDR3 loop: CASSVGGNQETQYF. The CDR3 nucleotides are TGTGCCAGCAGCGTAGGAGGGAATCAAGAGACCCAGTACTTC.

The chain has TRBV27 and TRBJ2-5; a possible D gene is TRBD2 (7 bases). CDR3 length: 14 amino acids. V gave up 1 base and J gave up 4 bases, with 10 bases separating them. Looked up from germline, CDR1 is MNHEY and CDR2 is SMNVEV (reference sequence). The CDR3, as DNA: TGTGCCAGCAGTTTATACAGGGAGGGAGAGACCCAGTACTTC. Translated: CASSLYREGETQYF.

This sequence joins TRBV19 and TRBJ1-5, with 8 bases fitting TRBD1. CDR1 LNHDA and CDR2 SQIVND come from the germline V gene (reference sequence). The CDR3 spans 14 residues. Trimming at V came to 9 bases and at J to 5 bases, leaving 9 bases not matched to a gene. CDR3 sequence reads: CASQLRGPHQPQHF. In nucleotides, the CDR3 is TGTGCCAGCCAACTCAGGGGGCCGCATCAGCCCCAGCATTTT.

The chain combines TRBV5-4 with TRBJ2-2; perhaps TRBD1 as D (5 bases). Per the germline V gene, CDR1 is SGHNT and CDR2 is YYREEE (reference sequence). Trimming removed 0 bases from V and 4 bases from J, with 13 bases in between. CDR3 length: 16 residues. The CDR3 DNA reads TGTGCCAGCAGCTTGGACTATGGGGCCCCCACCGGGGAGCTGTTTTTT. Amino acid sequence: CASSLDYGAPTGELFF.

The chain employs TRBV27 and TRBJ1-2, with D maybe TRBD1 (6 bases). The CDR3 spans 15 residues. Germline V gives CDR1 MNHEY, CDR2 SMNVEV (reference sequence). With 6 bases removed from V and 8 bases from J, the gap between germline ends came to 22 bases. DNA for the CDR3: TGTGCCAGCAGGAAATCCCGGGACACAGCCCCCGGCTACACCTTC. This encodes CASRKSRDTAPGYTF.

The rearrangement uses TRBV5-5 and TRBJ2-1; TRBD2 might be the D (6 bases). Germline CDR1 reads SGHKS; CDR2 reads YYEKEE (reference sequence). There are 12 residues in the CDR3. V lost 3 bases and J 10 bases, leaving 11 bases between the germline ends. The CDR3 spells CASSYLAPEQFF. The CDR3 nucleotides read TGTGCCAGCAGCTATCTAGCGCCCGAGCAGTTCTTC.

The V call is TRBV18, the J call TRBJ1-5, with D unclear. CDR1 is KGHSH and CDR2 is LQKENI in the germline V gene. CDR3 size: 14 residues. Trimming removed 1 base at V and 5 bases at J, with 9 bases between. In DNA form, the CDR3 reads TGTGCCAGCTCACCACGGGGAGAGGATCAGCCCCAGCATTTT. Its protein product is CASSPRGEDQPQHF.

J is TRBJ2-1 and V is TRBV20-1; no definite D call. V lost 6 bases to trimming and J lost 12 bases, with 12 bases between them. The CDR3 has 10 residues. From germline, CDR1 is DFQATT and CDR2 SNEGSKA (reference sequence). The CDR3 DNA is TGCAGTGCCGAGGTCCGTGCGCAGTTCTTC. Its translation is CSAEVRAQFF.

The CDR3 here is CASSKSEQSREKLFF. As DNA, the CDR3 is TGTGCCAGCAGTAAATCGGAACAGTCTCGTGAAAAACTGTTTTTT. The V call is TRBV11-1, the J call TRBJ1-4; D unclear. The germline V gene encodes CDR1 SGHAT and CDR2 FQDESV (reference sequence). Trimming pared 6 bases from V and 7 bases from J, leaving 18 bases between. This CDR3 is built from 15 residues.

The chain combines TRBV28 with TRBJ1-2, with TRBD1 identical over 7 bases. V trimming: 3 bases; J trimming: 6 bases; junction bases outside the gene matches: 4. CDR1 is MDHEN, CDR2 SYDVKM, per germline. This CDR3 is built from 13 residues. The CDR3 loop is CASSLSTGDGYTF. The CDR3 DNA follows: TGTGCCAGCAGTTTGAGTACAGGGGATGGCTACACCTTC.

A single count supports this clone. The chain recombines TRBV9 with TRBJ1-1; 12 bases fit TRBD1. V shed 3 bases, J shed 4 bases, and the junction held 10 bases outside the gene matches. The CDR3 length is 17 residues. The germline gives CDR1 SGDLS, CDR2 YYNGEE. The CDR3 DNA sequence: TGTGCCAGCAGCGAGGGGGGACAGGGGGCGGTGGGCACTGAAGCTTTCTTT. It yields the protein CASSEGGQGAVGTEAFF. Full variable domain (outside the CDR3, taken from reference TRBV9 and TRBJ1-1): DSGVTQTPKHLITATGQRVTLRCSPRSGDLSVYWYQQSLDQGLQFLIQYYNGEERAKGNILERFSAQQFPDLHSELNLSSLELGDSALYFCASSEGGQGAVGTEAFFGQGTRLTVV.

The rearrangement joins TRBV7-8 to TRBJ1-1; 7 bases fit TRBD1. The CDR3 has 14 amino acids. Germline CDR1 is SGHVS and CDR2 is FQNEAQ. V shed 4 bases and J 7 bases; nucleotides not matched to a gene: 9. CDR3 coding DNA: TGTGCCAGCAGCTGGGGACAGTCTTCCTTTGAAGCTTTCTTT. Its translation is CASSWGQSSFEAFF.

DNA for the CDR3: TGTGCCAGCAGCGGGAGGACAGGGAAGAACACCGGGGAGCTGTTTTTT. This gives the protein CASSGRTGKNTGELFF. The V and J genes are TRBV9 and TRBJ2-2; 8 nucleotides align to TRBD1. Germline V CDR1 and CDR2: SGDLS, YYNGEE. The ends lost 3 bases at V and 1 base at J; junction bases unmatched: 5. The CDR3 has 16 amino acids.

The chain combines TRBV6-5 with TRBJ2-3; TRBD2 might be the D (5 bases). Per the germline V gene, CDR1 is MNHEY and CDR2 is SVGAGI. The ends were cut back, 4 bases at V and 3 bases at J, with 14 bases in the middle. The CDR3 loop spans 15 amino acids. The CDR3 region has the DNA TGTGCCAGCAGTTCCTGGGGTGGGGAGACAGATACGCAGTATTTT. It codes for CASSSWGGETDTQYF.

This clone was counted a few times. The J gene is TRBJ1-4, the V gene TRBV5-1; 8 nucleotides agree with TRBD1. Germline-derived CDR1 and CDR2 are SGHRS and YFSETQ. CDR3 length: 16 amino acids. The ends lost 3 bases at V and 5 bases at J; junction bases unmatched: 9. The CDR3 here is CASSSTIQGGNEKLFF. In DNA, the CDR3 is TGCGCCAGCAGCTCCACAATACAGGGGGGGAATGAAAAACTGTTTTTT.

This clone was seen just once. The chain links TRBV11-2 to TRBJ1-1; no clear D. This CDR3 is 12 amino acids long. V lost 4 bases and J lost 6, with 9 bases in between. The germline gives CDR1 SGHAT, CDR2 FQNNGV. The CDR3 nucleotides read TGTGCCAGCAGCTCGGTACGCTCTGAAGCTTTCTTT. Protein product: CASSSVRSEAFF. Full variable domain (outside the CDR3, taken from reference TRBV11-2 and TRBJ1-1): EAGVAQSPRYKIIEKRQSVAFWCNPISGHATLYWYQQILGQGPKLLIQFQNNGVVDDSQLPKDRFSAERLKGVDSTLKIQPAKLEDSAVYLCASSSVRSEAFFGQGTRLTVV.

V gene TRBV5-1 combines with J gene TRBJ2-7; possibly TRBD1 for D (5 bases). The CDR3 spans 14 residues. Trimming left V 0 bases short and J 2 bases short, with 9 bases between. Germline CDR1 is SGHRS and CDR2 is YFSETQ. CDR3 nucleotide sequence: TGCGCCAGCAGCTTGGATACAGGTCCCTACGAGCAGTACTTC. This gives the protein CASSLDTGPYEQYF. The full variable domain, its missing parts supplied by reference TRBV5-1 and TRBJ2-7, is KAGVTQTPRYLIKTRGQQVTLSCSPISGHRSVSWYQQTPGQGLQFLFEYFSETQRNKGNFPGRFSGRQFSNSRSEMNVSTLELGDSALYLCASSLDTGPYEQYFGPGTRLTVT.

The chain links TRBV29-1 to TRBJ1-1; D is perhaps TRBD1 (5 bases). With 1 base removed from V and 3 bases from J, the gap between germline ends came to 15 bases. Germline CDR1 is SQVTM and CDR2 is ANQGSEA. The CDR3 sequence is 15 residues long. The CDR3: CSVEGAGSVDTEAFF. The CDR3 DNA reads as TGCAGCGTTGAAGGGGCAGGGTCAGTTGACACTGAAGCTTTCTTT.

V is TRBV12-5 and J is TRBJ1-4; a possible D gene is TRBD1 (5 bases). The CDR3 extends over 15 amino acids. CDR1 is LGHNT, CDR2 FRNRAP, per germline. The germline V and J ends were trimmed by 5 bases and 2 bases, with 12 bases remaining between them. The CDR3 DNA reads TGTGCTAGTGGTCTCTGGCGGGGCACTAATGAAAAACTGTTTTTT. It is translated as CASGLWRGTNEKLFF.

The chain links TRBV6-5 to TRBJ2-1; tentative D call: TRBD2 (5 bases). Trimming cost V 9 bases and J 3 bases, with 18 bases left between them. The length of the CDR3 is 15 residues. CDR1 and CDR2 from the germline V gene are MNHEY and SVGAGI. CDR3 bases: TGTGCCAGTACACCTGACCCCGGGATCTACAATGAGCAGTTCTTC. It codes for CASTPDPGIYNEQFF.

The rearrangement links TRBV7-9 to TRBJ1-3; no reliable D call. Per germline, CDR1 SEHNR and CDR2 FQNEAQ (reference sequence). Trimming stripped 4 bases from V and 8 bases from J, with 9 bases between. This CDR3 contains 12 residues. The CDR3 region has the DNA TGTGCCAGCAGCTGGGGAGTGGACACCATATATTTT. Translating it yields CASSWGVDTIYF. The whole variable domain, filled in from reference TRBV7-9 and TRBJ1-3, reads DTGVSQNPRHKITKRGQNVTFRCDPISEHNRLYWYRQTLGQGPEFLTYFQNEAQLEKSRLLSDRFSAERPKGSFSTLEIQRTEQGDSAMYLCASSWGVDTIYFGEGSWLTVV.

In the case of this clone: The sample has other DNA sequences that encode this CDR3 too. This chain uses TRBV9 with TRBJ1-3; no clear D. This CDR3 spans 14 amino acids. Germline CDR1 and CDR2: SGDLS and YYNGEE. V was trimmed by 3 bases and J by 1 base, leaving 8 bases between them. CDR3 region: CASSGTGSGNTIYF. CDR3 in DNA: TGTGCCAGCAGCGGAACGGGTTCTGGAAACACCATATATTTT. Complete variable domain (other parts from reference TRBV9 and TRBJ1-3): DSGVTQTPKHLITATGQRVTLRCSPRSGDLSVYWYQQSLDQGLQFLIQYYNGEERAKGNILERFSAQQFPDLHSELNLSSLELGDSALYFCASSGTGSGNTIYFGEGSWLTVV.

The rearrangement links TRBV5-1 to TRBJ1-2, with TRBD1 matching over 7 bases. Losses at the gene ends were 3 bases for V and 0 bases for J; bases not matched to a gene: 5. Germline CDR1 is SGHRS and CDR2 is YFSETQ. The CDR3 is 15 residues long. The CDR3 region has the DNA TGCGCCAGCAGCTCCGGACAGGCCGCTAACTATGGCTACACCTTC. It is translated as CASSSGQAANYGYTF.

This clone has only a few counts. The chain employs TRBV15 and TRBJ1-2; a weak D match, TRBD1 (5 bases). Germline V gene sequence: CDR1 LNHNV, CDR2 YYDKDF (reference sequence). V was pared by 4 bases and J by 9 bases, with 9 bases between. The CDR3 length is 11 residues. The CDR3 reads CATSTDSSYTF. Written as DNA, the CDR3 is TGTGCCACCAGCACCGACAGTAGCTACACCTTC.

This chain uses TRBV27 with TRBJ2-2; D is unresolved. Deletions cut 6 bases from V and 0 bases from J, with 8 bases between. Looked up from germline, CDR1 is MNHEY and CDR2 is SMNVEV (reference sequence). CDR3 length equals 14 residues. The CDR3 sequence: CASSLLANTGELFF. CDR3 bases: TGTGCCAGCAGCCTACTCGCGAACACCGGGGAGCTGTTTTTT.

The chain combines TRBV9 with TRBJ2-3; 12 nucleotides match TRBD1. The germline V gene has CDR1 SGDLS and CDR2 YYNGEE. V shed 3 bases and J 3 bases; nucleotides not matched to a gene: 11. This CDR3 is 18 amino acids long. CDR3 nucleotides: TGTGCCAGCAGCGCACACGGGACAGGGGGCCTGGGAACAGATACGCAGTATTTT. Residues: CASSAHGTGGLGTDTQYF.

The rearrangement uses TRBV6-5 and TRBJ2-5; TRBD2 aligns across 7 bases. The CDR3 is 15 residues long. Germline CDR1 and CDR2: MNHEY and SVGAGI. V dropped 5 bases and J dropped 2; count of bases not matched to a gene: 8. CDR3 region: CASSISGVTQETQYF. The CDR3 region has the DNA TGTGCCAGCAGTATAAGCGGGGTAACACAAGAGACCCAGTACTTC.

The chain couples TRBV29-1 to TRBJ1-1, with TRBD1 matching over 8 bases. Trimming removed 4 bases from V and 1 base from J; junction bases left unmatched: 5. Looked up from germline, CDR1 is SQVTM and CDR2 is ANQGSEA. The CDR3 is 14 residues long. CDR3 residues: CSVATGGTNTEAFF. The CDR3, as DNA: TGCAGCGTTGCAACAGGGGGTACGAACACTGAAGCTTTCTTT.

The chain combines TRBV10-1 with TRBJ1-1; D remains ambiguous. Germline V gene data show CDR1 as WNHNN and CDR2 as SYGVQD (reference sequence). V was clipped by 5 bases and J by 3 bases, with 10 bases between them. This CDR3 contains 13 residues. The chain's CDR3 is CASSLDGDTEAFF. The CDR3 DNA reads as TGCGCCAGCAGTTTGGACGGGGACACTGAAGCTTTCTTT.